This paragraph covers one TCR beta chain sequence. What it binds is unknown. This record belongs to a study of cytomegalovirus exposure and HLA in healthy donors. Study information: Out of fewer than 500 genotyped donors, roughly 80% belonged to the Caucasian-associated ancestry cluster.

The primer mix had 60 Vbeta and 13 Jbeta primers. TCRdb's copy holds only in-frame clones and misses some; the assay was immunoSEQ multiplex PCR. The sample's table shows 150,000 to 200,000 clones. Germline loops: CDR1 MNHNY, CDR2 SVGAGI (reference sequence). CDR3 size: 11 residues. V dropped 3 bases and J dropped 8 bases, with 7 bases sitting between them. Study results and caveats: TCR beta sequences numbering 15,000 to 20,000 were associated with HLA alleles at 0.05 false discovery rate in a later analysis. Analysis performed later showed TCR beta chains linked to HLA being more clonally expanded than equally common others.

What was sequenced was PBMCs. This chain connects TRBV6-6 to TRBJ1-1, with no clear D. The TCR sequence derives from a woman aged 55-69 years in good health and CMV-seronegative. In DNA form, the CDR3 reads TGTGCCAGCAGTTATAGACAAGAAGCTTTCTTT. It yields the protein CASSYRQEAFF.